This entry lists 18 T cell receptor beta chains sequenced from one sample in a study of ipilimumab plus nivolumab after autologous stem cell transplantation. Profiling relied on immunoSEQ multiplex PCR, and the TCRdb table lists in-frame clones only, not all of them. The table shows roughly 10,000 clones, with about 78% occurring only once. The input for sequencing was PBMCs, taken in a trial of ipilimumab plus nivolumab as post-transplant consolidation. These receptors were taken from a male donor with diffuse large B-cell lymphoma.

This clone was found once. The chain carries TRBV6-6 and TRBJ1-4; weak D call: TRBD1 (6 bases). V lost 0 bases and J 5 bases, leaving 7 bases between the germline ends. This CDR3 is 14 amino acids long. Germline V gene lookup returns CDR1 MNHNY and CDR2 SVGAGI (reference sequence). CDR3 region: CASSYSGGNEKLFF. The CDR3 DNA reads TGTGCCAGCAGTTACTCGGGGGGCAATGAAAAACTGTTTTTT.

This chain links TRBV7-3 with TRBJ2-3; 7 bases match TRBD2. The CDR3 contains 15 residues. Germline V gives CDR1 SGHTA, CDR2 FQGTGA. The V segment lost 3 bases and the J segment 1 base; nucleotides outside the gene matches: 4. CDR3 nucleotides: TGTGCCAGCAGCTTTATGGCGGGGGGCACAGATACGCAGTATTTT. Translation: CASSFMAGGTDTQYF.

DNA for the CDR3: TGTGCCAGCGGACCGGGACAGCACTCTGGAAACACCATATATTTT. Translating gives CASGPGQHSGNTIYF. The genes are TRBV6-5 and TRBJ1-3; TRBD1 matches at 7 bases. Germline V gene lookup returns CDR1 MNHEY and CDR2 SVGAGI. The CDR3 consists of 15 residues. Unmatched junction bases numbered 7, after V lost 8 bases and J lost 0 bases.

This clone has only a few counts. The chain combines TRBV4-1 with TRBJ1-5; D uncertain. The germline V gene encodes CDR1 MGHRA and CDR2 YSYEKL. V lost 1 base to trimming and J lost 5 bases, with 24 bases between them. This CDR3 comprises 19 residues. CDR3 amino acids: CASSQVDMGFSRKDQPQHF. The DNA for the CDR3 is TGCGCCAGCAGCCAAGTCGACATGGGTTTCTCTAGAAAGGATCAGCCCCAGCATTTT.

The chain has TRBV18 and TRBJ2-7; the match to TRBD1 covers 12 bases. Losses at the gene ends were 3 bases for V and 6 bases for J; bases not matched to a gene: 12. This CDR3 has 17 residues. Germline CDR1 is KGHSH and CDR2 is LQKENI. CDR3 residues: CASSPNNAGTGGGEQYF. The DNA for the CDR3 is TGTGCCAGCTCACCCAACAACGCCGGGACAGGGGGCGGCGAGCAGTACTTC. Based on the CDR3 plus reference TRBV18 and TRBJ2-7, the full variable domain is NAGVMQNPRHLVRRRGQEARLRCSPMKGHSHVYWYRQLPEEGLKFMVYLQKENIIDESGMPKERFSAEFPKEGPSILRIQQVVRGDSAAYFCASSPNNAGTGGGEQYFGPGTRLTVT.

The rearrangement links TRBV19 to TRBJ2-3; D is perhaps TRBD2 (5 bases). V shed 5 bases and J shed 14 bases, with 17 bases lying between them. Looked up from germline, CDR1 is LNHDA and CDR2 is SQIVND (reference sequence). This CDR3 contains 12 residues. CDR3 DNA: TGTGCCAGTAGTCGGACTGCGACCTTCCGGTATTTT. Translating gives CASSRTATFRYF.

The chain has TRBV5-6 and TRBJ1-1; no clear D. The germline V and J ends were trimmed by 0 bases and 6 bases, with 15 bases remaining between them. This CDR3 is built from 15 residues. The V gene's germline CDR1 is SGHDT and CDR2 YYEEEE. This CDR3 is CASSLAGVYQPEAFF. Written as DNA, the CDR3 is TGTGCCAGCAGCTTGGCGGGTGTTTACCAGCCTGAAGCTTTCTTT.

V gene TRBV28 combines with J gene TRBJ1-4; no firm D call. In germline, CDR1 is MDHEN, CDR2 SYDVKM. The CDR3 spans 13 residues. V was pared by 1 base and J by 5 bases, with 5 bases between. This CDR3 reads CASSLLGNEKLFF. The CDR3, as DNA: TGTGCCAGCAGTTTATTAGGGAATGAAAAACTGTTTTTT.

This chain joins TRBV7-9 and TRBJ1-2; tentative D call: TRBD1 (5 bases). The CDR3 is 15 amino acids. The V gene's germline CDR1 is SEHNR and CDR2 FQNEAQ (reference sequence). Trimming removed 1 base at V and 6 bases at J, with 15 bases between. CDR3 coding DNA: TGTGCCAGCAGCTTAGTGGGGGGTTTCTCTGATGGCTACACCTTC. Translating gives CASSLVGGFSDGYTF.

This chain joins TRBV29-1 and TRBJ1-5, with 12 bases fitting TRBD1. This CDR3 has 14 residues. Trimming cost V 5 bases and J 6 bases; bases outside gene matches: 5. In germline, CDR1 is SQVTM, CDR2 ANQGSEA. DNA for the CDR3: TGCAGCGTTCAAGGGACAGGGGGCGTTCAGCCCCAGCATTTT. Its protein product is CSVQGTGGVQPQHF.

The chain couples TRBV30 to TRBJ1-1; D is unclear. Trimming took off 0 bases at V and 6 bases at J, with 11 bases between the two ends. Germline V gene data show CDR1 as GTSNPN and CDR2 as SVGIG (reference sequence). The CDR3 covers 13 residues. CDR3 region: CAWSVTRESEAFF. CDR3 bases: TGTGCCTGGAGTGTAACTAGGGAATCTGAAGCTTTCTTT.

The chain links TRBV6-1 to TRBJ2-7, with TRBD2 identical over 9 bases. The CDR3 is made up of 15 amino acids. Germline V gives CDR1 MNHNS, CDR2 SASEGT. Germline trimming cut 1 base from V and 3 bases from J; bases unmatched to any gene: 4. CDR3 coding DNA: TGTGCCAGCAGTGAAGGACTAGCGGTGAACTACGAGCAGTACTTC. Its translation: CASSEGLAVNYEQYF.

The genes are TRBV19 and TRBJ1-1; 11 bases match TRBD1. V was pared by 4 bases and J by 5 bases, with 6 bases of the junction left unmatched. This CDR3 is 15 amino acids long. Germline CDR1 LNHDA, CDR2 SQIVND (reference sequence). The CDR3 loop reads CASSRTGGGTTEAFF. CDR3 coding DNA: TGTGCCAGTAGTAGGACAGGGGGCGGAACGACTGAAGCTTTCTTT. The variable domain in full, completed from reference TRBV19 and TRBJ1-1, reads DGGITQSPKYLFRKEGQNVTLSCEQNLNHDAMYWYRQDPGQGLRLIYYSQIVNDFQKGDIAEGYSVSREKKESFPLTVTSAQKNPTAFYLCASSRTGGGTTEAFFGQGTRLTVV.

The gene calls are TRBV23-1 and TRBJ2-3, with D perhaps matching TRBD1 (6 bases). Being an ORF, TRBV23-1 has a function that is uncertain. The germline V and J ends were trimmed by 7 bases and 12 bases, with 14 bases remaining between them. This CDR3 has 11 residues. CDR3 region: CASTGQQGQYF. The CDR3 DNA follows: TGCGCCAGCACGGGACAACAAGGTCAGTATTTT.

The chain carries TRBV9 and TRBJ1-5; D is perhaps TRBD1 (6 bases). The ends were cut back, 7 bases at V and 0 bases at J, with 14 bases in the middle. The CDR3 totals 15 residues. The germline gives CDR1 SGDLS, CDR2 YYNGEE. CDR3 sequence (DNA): TGTGCCAGCTCTCGAGGGGGAGATAGCAATCAGCCCCAGCATTTT. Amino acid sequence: CASSRGGDSNQPQHF.

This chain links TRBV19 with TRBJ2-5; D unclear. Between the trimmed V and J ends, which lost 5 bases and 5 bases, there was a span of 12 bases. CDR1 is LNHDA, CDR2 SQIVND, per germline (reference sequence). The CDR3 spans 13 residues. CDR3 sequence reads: CASSYTPWETQYF. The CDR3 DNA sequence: TGTGCCAGTAGTTATACCCCTTGGGAGACCCAGTACTTC.

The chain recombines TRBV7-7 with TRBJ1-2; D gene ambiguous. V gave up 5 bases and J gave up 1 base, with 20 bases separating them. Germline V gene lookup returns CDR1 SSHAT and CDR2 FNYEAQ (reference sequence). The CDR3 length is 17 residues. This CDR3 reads CASSLSVLRELNYGYTF. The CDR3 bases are TGTGCCAGCAGCCTCTCCGTCTTAAGGGAACTTAACTATGGCTACACCTTC.

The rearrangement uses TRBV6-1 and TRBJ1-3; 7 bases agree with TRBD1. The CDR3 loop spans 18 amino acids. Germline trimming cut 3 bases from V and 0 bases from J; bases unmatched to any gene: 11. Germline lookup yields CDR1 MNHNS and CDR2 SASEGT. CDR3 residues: CASSDRGYQISSGNTIYF. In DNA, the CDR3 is TGTGCCAGCAGTGACAGGGGGTACCAAATCAGCTCTGGAAACACCATATATTTT.